The sequence of this T cell receptor beta chain was determined in a study of T cells in Graves' hyperthyroidism and ophthalmopathy. Study results and limitations: Ophthalmopathy, as predicted by the model, came a median around 6 months after the prediction.

Germline V lookup: CDR1 SGHDT, CDR2 YYEEEE. V shed 1 base and J 1 base; nucleotides not matched to a gene: 10. This CDR3 region has 17 residues. On the basis of clinical symptoms, serum thyroxine and TRAb, thyroid ultrasound and orbital computed tomography, diagnoses were made. This clonotype was recorded a few times. What it binds is unknown. TCR beta CDR3 region amplification was performed from RNA transcripts. First-round RT-PCR targeting the TCR CDR3 was performed with the HTBI primer set. TCRdb recomputed calls from the multiplex PCR reads with MiXCR, one row per CDR3 protein. The data contain roughly 400,000 distinct CDR3 sequences, approximately 14% of them singletons.

The sequencing sample was made of blood. This TCR was sampled from a woman under 30 with Graves' hyperthyroidism that later progressed to Graves' ophthalmopathy. V and J are TRBV5-6 and TRBJ2-7; 8 bases map to TRBD2. The CDR3 loop reads CASSLTLAGTRSYEQYF. The CDR3 DNA sequence: TGTGCCAGCAGCTTGACACTCGCCGGGACTAGATCCTACGAGCAGTACTTC.